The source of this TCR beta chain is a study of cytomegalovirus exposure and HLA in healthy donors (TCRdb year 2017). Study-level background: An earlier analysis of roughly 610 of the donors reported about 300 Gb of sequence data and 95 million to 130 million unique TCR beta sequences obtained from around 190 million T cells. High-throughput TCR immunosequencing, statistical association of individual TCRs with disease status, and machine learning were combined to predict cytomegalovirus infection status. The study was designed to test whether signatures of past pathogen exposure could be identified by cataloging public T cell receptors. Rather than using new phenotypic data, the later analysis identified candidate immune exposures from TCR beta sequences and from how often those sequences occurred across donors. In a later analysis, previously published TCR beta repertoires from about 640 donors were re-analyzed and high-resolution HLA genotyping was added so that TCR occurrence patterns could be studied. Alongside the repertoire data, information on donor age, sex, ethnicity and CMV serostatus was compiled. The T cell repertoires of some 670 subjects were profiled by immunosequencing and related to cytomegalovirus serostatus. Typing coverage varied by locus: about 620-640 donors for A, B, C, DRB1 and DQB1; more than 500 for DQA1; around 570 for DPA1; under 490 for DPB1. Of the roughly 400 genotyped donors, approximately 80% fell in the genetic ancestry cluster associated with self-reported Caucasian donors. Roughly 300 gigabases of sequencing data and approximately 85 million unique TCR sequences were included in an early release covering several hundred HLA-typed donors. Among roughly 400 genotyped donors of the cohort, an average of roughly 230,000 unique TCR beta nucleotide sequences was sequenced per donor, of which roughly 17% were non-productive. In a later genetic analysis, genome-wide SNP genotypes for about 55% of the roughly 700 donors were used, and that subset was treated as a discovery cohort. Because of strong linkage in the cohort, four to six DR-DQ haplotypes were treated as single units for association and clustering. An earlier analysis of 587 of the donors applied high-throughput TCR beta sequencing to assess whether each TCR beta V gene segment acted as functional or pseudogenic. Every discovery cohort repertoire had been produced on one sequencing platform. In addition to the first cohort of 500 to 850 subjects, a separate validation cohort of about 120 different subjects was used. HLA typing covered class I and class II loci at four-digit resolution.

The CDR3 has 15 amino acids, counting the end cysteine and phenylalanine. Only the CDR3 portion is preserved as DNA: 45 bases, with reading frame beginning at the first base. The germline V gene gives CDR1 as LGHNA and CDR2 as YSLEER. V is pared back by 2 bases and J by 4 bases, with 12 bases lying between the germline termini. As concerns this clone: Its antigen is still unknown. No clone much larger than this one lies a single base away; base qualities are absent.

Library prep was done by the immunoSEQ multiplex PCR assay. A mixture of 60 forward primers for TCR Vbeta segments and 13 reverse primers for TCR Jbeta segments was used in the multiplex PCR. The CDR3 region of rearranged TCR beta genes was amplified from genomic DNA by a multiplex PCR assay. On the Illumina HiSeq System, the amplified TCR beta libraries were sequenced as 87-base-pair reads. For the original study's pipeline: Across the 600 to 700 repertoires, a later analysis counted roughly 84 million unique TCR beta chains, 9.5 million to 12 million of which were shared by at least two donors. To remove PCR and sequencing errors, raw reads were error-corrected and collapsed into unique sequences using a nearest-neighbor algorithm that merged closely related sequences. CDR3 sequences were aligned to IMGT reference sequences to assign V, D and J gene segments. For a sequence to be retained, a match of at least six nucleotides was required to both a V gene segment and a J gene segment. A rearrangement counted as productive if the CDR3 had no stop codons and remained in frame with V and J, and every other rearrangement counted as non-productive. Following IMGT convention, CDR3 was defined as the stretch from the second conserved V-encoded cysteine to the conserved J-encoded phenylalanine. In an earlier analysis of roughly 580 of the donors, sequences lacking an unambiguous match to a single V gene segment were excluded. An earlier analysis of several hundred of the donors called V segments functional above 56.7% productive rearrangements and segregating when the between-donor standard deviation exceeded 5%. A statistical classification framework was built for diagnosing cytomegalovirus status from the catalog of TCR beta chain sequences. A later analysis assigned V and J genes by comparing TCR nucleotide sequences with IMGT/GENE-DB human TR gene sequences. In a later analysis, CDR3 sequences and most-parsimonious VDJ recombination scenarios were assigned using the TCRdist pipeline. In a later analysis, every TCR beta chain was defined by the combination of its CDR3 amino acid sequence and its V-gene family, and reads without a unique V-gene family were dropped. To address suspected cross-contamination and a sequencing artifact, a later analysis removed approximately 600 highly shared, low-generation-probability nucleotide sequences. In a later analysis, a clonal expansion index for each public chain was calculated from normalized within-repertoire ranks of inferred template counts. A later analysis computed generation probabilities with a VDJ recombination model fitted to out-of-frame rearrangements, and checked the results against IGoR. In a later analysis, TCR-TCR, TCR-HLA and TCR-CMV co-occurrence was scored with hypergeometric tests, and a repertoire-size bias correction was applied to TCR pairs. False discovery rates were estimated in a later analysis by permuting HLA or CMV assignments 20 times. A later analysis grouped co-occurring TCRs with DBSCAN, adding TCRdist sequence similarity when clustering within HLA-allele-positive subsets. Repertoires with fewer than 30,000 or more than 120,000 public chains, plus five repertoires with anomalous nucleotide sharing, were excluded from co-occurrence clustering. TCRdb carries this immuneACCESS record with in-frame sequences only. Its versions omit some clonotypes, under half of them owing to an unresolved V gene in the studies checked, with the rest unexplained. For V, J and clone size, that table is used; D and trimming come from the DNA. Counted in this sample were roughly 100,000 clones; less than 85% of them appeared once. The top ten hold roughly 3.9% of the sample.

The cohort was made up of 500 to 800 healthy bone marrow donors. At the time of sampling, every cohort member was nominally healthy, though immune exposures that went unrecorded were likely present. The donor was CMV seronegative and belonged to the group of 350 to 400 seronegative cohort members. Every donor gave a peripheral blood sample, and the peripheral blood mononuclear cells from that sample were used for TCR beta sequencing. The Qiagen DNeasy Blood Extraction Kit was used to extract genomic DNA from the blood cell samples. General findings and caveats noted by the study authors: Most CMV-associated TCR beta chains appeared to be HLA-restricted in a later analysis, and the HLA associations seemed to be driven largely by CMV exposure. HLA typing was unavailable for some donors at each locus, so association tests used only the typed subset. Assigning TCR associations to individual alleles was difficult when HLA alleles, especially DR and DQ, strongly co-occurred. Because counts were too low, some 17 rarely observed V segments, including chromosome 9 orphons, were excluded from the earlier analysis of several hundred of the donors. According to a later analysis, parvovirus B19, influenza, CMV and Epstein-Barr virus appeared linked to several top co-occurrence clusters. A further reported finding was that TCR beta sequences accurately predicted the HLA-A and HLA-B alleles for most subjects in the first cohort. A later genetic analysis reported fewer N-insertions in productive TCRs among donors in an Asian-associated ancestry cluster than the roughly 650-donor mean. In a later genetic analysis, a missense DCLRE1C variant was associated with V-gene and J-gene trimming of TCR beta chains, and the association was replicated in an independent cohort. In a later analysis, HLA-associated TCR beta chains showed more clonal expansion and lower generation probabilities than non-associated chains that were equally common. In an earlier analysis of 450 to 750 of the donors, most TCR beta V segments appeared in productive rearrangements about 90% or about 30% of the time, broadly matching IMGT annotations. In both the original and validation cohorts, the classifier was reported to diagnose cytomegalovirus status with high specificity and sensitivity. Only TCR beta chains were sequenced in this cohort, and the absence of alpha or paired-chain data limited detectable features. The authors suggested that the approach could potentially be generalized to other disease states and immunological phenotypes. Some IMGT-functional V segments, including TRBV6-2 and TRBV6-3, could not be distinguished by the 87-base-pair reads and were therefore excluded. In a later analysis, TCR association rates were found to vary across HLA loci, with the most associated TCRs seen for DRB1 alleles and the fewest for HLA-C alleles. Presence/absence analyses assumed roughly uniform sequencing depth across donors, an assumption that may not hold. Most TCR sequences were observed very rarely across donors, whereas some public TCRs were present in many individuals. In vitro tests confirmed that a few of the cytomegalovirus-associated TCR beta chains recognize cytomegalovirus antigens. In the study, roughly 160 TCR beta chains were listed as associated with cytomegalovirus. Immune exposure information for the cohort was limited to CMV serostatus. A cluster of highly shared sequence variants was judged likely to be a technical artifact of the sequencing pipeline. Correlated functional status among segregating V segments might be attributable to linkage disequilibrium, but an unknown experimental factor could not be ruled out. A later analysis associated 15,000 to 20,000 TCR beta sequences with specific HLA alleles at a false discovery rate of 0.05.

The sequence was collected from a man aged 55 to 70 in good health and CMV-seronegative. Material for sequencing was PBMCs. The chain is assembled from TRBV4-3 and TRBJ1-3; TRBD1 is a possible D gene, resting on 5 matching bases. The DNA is TGCGCCAGCAGCCAAATGGTAGGGGTGGGAAACACCATATATTTT. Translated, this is CASSQMVGVGNTIYF.